This TCR beta chain was retrieved from a study of T-cell memory formation after mild COVID-19. CDR3 length: 18 residues. J gave up 3 bases and V 0 bases, and 8 bases lay outside the gene matches. CDR1 ENHRY and CDR2 SYGVKD come from the germline V gene. TCRdb re-derived calls from the 5' RACE reads in MiXCR, one entry per CDR3 protein. The repertoire holds 250,000 to 300,000 distinct CDR3 sequences, with about a sixth as singletons. This receptor was taken from a man between 18 and 35 years old who had mild COVID-19 (a few samples of this study predate the infection). Cell type and time point are not known. The sample consisted of PBMCs or a T cell subset sorted from them (not recorded which). The V and J genes are TRBV10-3 and TRBJ2-6, with 7 bases matching TRBD1. The CDR3 DNA follows: TGTGCCATCAGTGAGTCAGGGGGCGAAAGTAGTGGGGCCAACGTCCTGACTTTC. Amino acid sequence: CAISESGGESSGANVLTF.